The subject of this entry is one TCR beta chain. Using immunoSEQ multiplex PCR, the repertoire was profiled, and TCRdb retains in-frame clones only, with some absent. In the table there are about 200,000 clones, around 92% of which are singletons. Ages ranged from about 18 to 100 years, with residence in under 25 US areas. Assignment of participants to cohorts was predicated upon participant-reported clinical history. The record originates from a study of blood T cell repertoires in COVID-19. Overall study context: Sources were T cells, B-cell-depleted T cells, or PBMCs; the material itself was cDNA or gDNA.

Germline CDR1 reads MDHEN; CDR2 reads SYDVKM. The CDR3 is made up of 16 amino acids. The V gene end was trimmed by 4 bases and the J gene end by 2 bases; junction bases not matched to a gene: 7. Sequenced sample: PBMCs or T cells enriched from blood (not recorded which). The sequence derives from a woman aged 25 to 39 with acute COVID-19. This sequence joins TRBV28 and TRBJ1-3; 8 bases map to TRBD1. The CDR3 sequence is CASSWGGQGTGNTIYF. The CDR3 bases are TGTGCCAGCAGTTGGGGAGGACAGGGAACTGGAAACACCATATATTTT.